This record covers a single T cell receptor (beta chain). Its recognized antigen is unknown. Base qualities were left out, and no much larger clone turns up one base away. No patient had received any treatment before thyroid surgery. Using T-cell receptor beta sequencing, the study looked back at clinical samples from patients collected from about 2011 to 2019. Via the germline V gene, CDR1 is SGHAT and CDR2 FQNNGV. The CDR3 numbers 13 residues from cysteine through phenylalanine. Just the 39-base CDR3 DNA is kept, in frame starting at base 1. The junction shows trimming of 1 base on V and 6 bases on J, plus 9 bases between the germline ends. Libraries were made using PCR. The listed sequencing device is Illumina HiSeq 4000. High-throughput sequencing was used to profile the TCR beta-chain CDR3 region of each patient. From the authors' description of their analysis: CDR3 differences across clinicopathological groups were used to build a classifier for discriminating distant-metastatic papillary thyroid cancer patients. Repertoire diversity was assessed with the Shannon index, and tumor-blood repertoire similarity with the Morisita-Horn index. TCRdb cleaned the public reads at Q25 with fastp, built clones with MiXCR and kept in-frame beta chains. The V and J calls come from TCRdb's annotation, not from the publication. Across this sample there are about 47,000 clones, with 24% seen only once. Around 3.6% of the sample is taken by the ten largest.

The data originate from a study of metastatic and nonmetastatic thyroid tumors (dated by TCRdb to about 2020). A note on the overall study: Repertoires from peripheral blood and from tumor or nodule tissue samples of malignant and benign thyroid patients were compared. Overall study outcomes, separate from this receptor: In both blood and tumor samples, malignant tumors were reported to have significantly higher TCR beta diversity than benign nodules.

The rearranged chain carries TRBV11-2 and TRBJ1-2; the D gene assignment is ambiguous. The receptor was derived from a male donor with papillary thyroid cancer or a benign thyroid nodule (not recorded which). Some clones in this sample may be carry-over from other donors' samples. Sequences were obtained from blood. The nucleotide sequence reads TGTGCCAGCAGCTTAGGTTGGGAGAATGGCTACACCTTC. Protein translation: CASSLGWENGYTF.